This TCR beta chain was identified in a study of blood T cells in healthy people across ages. Study outcomes and limitations: Calculation of diversity from one million T cells yielded estimates considered to be underestimates.

With V trimmed by 0 bases and J by 0 bases, 8 bases remained unmatched. The CDR3 is made up of 17 amino acids. The germline V gene has CDR1 DFQATT and CDR2 SNEGSKA (reference sequence). Through a sample-barcoded 5' primer and a J-beta primer mix, a second PCR was run for 7 to 11 cycles. Through a template-switch adaptor with 12 random nucleotides, each cDNA molecule received a tag. One entry per CDR3 protein, called by TCRdb with MiXCR from the 5' RACE reads. The table has about 1.8 million distinct CDR3 sequences, around 50% seen once. Donors gave roughly 10 milliliters of peripheral blood apiece. Of note for this clonotype: Its antigen is not identified.

This receptor was taken from a woman aged 40-49 years in good health. This chain uses TRBV20-1 with TRBJ2-1; 7 nucleotides match TRBD2. The material sequenced was blood. CDR3 residues: CSARDAERGSSYNEQFF. CDR3 nucleotide sequence: TGCAGTGCTAGAGATGCAGAGCGGGGCAGCTCCTACAATGAGCAGTTCTTC.